This TCR beta chain is from a study of beta chain features in type 1 diabetes. Expressed TCRB transcripts were sequenced after all isolated RNA was converted to cDNA. This table comes from immunoSEQ multiplex PCR, and its TCRdb copy is limited to in-frame clones, with some not included. The sample contains about 710,000 clones, about 14% of which appear only once. Study-level findings and limits: Moderately but significantly shorter TCRB CDR3s were found in Type 1 diabetes patients in all four CD4+ subsets. Patients with type 1 diabetes showed fewer VDJ junction insertions and more deletions.

This clone came up a few times. Antigen specificity is unknown. V was cut by 1 base and J by 3 bases, with 12 bases left in between. Germline lookup yields CDR1 KGHSH and CDR2 LQKENI. The CDR3 is made up of 15 amino acids. The genes are TRBV18 and TRBJ1-1; maybe TRBD1 (5 bases). Sequencing used naive CD4+ T cells from blood. The source is a man younger than 35 with type 1 diabetes. The CDR3 nucleotides read TGTGCCAGCTCACCACGGGGTACGGGGGACACTGAAGCTTTCTTT. It codes for CASSPRGTGDTEAFF. The full variable domain, with the rest looked up from reference TRBV18 and TRBJ1-1, is NAGVMQNPRHLVRRRGQEARLRCSPMKGHSHVYWYRQLPEEGLKFMVYLQKENIIDESGMPKERFSAEFPKEGPSILRIQQVVRGDSAAYFCASSPRGTGDTEAFFGQGTRLTVV.